This T cell receptor (beta chain) was identified in a study of CD8 T cells in ankylosing spondylitis. Findings and limits, study-wide: A motif in TCR beta, a set of eight or nine highly homologous variants, appeared characteristic of ankylosing spondylitis blood.

TCRdb itself ran the 5' RACE reads through MiXCR, one entry per CDR3 protein. The sample shows roughly 240,000 distinct CDR3 sequences, 8% to 9% of them seen only once. This clonotype came up many times. Antigen specificity is unknown. The CDR3 spans 14 residues. Germline loops: CDR1 SGHRS, CDR2 YFSETQ. The V end lost 0 bases, the J end lost 3 bases, and 6 bases lay between the germline ends. Material: blood, either unsorted or a sorted T cell fraction (not recorded which). The V call is TRBV5-1, the J call TRBJ2-2; D is unclear. This clonotype was sampled from a female donor with ankylosing spondylitis or in good health (not recorded which). CDR3 loop: CASSLGQDTGELFF. In nucleotides, the CDR3 is TGCGCCAGCAGCTTGGGGCAGGACACCGGGGAGCTGTTTTTT.